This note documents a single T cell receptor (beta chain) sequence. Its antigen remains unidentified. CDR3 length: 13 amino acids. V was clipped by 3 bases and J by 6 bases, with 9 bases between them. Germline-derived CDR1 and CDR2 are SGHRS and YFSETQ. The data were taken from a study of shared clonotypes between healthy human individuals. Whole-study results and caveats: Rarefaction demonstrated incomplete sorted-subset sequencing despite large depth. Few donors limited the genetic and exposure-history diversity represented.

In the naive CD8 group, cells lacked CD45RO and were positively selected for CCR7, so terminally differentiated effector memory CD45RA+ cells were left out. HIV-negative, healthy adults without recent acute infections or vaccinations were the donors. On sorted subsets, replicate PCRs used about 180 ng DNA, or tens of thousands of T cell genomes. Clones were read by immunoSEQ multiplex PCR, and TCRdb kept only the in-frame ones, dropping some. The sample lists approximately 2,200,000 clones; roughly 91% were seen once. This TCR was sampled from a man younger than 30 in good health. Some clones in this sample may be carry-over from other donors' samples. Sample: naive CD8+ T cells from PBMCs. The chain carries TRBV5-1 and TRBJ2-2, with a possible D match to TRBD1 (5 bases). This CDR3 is CASSSDKPGELFF. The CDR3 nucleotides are TGCGCCAGCAGCTCGGACAAGCCCGGGGAGCTGTTTTTT.